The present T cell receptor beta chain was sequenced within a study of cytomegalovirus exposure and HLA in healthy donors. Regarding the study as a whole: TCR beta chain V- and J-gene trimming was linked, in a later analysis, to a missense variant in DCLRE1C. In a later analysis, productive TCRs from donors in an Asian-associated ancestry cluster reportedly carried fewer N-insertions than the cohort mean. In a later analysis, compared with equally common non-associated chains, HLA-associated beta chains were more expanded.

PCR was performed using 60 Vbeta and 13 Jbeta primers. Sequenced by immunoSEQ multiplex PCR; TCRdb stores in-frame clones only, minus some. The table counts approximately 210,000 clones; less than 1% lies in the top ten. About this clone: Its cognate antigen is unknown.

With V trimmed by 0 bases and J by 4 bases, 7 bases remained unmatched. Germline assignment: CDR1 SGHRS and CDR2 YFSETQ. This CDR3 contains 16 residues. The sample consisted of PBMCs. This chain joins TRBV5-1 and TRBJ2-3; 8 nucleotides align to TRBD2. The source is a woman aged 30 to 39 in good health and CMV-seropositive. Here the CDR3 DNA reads TGCGCCAGCAGCTTGGTACGGGAGGGCCGGGCAGATACGCAGTATTTT. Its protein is CASSLVREGRADTQYF. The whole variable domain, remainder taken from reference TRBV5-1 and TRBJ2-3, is KAGVTQTPRYLIKTRGQQVTLSCSPISGHRSVSWYQQTPGQGLQFLFEYFSETQRNKGNFPGRFSGRQFSNSRSEMNVSTLELGDSALYLCASSLVREGRADTQYFGPGTRLTVL.